Listed here are 25 T cell receptor beta chains from one sample, sequenced in a study of T-cell reconstitution after alpha-beta-depleted transplantation in children. Using unique molecular identifiers, the investigators prepared the TCRbeta library. TCRdb re-analysed the PCR reads in MiXCR, keeping a single row per CDR3 protein. Of over 550,000 distinct CDR3 sequences listed, roughly 10% are singletons. Sequenced material: PBMCs from the stem cell graft donor, taken from the stem cell graft. Receptors originate from a human donor who donated a stem cell graft to a child with acute myeloid leukemia.

This clonotype was seen more than once but under ten times. V gene TRBV18 combines with J gene TRBJ2-1; 9 nucleotides match TRBD2. From germline, CDR1 is KGHSH and CDR2 LQKENI. V was pared by 3 bases and J by 6 bases, with 0 bases of the junction left unmatched. The CDR3 has 13 residues. The CDR3 here is CASSPREGNEQFF. CDR3 nucleotides: TGTGCCAGCTCACCGCGGGAGGGCAATGAGCAGTTCTTC. The whole variable domain, filled in from reference TRBV18 and TRBJ2-1, reads NAGVMQNPRHLVRRRGQEARLRCSPMKGHSHVYWYRQLPEEGLKFMVYLQKENIIDESGMPKERFSAEFPKEGPSILRIQQVVRGDSAAYFCASSPREGNEQFFGPGTRLTVL.

The rearrangement links TRBV7-3 to TRBJ2-1; a weak D match, TRBD2 (5 bases). CDR3 length: 12 amino acids. The ends were cut back, 5 bases at V and 10 bases at J, with 12 bases in the middle. CDR1 is SGHTA and CDR2 is FQGTGA in the germline V gene. As DNA, the CDR3 is TGTGCCAGCAGCCCGACTAAGGGAGAGCAGTTCTTC. It translates to CASSPTKGEQFF.

This clonotype was observed a few times. The V call is TRBV5-1, the J call TRBJ2-3; D ambiguous. This CDR3 region has 14 residues. V was clipped by 2 bases and J by 2 bases, with 9 bases between them. Germline loops: CDR1 SGHRS, CDR2 YFSETQ. This CDR3 is CASSFAGLTDTQYF. In DNA, the CDR3 is TGCGCCAGCAGCTTCGCTGGGCTCACAGATACGCAGTATTTT.

This clonotype was observed a few times. The V gene is TRBV6-2 or TRBV6-3, the J gene TRBJ2-2, with 7 bases matching TRBD2. From germline, CDR1 is MNHEY and CDR2 SVGEGT. The CDR3 spans 15 residues. The trim removed 6 bases at V and 5 bases at J, leaving 9 bases unmatched. CDR3 nucleotide sequence: TGTGCCAGCAGAACTAGCGCGAAGAGGACCGGGGAGCTGTTTTTT. It translates to CASRTSAKRTGELFF.

In this sample, this clonotype turned up many times. The chain uses TRBV7-2 and TRBJ1-3; D unresolved. CDR3 size: 16 residues. V was shortened by 4 bases and J by 0 bases, with 13 bases between the two germline ends. Germline lookup yields CDR1 SGHTA and CDR2 FQGNSA. CDR3 in amino acids: CASSSLTDNSGNTIYF. CDR3 sequence (DNA): TGTGCCAGCAGCTCCCTTACGGATAACTCTGGAAACACCATATATTTT.

Only a few counts were recorded for this clonotype. The chain links TRBV20-1 to TRBJ2-1; D ambiguous. V was pared by 5 bases and J by 3 bases, with 20 bases between. The CDR3 runs 16 residues. Germline V gene lookup returns CDR1 DFQATT and CDR2 SNEGSKA (reference sequence). The CDR3 bases are TGCAGTGCTCCACCCTTTTTACGCGGCGGCTACAATGAGCAGTTCTTC. This encodes CSAPPFLRGGYNEQFF.

This clonotype has only a few counts. The CDR3 protein is CASSLTPGQFTHSPLHF. The CDR3, as DNA: TGTGCCAGCAGCTTAACGCCGGGACAGTTTACTCATTCACCCCTCCACTTT. This chain connects TRBV7-3 to TRBJ1-6; 7 bases line up with TRBD1. The V gene's germline CDR1 is SGHTA and CDR2 FQGTGA. V was pared by 0 bases and J by 8 bases, with 10 bases of the junction left unmatched. This CDR3 is built from 17 residues.

This chain joins TRBV3-1 and TRBJ2-7; 7 bases map to TRBD1. The CDR3 covers 14 residues. Germline-derived CDR1 and CDR2 are LGHDT and YNNKEL (reference sequence). With V trimmed by 4 bases and J by 5 bases, 8 bases remained unmatched. The CDR3 DNA follows: TGTGCCAGCAGCCCGGGGACAGACCTGAACGAGCAGTACTTC. It specifies CASSPGTDLNEQYF.

A few counts support this clonotype. This chain joins TRBV10-3 and TRBJ2-3; the match to TRBD1 covers 11 bases. Per germline, CDR1 ENHRY and CDR2 SYGVKD. V was clipped by 4 bases and J by 5 bases; unmatched bases: 5. This CDR3 comprises 15 residues. The CDR3, as DNA: TGTGCCATCAGTGGAGGACAGGGGGCGGGAGATACGCAGTATTTT. Its protein product is CAISGGQGAGDTQYF.

The CDR3 DNA reads TGCAGTGCGTTACTAGCGGGGGGGCAGTTCTTC. It is translated as CSALLAGGQFF. The chain has TRBV20-1 and TRBJ2-1, with TRBD2 matching over 12 bases. Losses at the gene ends were 6 bases for V and 12 bases for J; bases not matched to a gene: 3. Per the germline V gene, CDR1 is DFQATT and CDR2 is SNEGSKA (reference sequence). This CDR3 is built from 11 residues.

Written as DNA, the CDR3 is TGTGCCAGCAGTTTATTACTGCGGGAGGGCCCGGGTGAGCAGTTCTTC. Residues: CASSLLLREGPGEQFF. The chain links TRBV27 to TRBJ2-1; TRBD2 agrees at 9 bases. J lost 9 bases, V lost 1 base, and 10 bases had no gene match. Germline lookup yields CDR1 MNHEY and CDR2 SMNVEV (reference sequence). The CDR3 extends over 16 amino acids.

This clonotype was seen only a few times. V usage is TRBV3-1 and J usage is TRBJ1-2, with D uncertain. CDR1 is LGHDT and CDR2 is YNNKEL in the germline V gene (reference sequence). V was trimmed by 0 bases and J by 8 bases, leaving 7 bases between them. The CDR3 totals 12 residues. CDR3: CASSQDASGYTF. The CDR3 DNA follows: TGTGCCAGCAGCCAAGACGCGAGCGGCTACACCTTC.

At least ten counts were recorded for this clonotype. This chain connects TRBV6-2 or TRBV6-3 to TRBJ2-1; 11 nucleotides agree with TRBD2. After removal of 0 bases from V and 8 bases from J, the junction contained 12 bases not matched to a gene. This CDR3 is 18 amino acids long. The germline CDR1 and CDR2 sequences are MNHEY and SVGEGT. The CDR3 region is CASSYSTSGTRNLYEQFF. CDR3 sequence (DNA): TGTGCCAGCAGTTACTCGACTAGCGGGACCCGAAATCTCTATGAGCAGTTCTTC.

This clonotype was picked up a small number of times. V is TRBV28 and J is TRBJ1-4; unclear D gene. V lost 2 bases, J lost 5 bases, and 12 bases lay in between. CDR1 MDHEN and CDR2 SYDVKM come from the germline V gene. This CDR3 spans 15 amino acids. The CDR3 nucleotides are TGTGCCAGCAGTTTACTCAGAGGTCAGAATGAAAAACTGTTTTTT. Residues: CASSLLRGQNEKLFF.

In this sample, this clonotype turned up many times. The gene calls are TRBV7-3 and TRBJ2-1; 9 bases map to TRBD2. The V gene end was trimmed by 7 bases and the J gene end by 9 bases; junction bases not matched to a gene: 13. Germline V gives CDR1 SGHTA, CDR2 FQGTGA. CDR3 length equals 15 residues. The CDR3 sequence is CASNGGREGPVEQFF. The CDR3 DNA sequence: TGTGCCAGCAACGGGGGGCGGGAGGGCCCGGTTGAGCAGTTCTTC.

This clonotype has ten or more counts. The chain carries TRBV5-1 and TRBJ2-7, with 12 bases aligning to TRBD2. Germline V lookup: CDR1 SGHRS, CDR2 YFSETQ. The CDR3 is 15 residues long. J was trimmed by 3 bases and V by 4 bases; bases with no gene match: 5. CDR3 bases: TGCGCCAGCAGCAGGGAGACTAGCGGGGGCTACGAGCAGTACTTC. Translating it yields CASSRETSGGYEQYF.

This clonotype turned up a few times. This rearrangement joins TRBV3-1 to TRBJ1-1; D is ambiguous. Per the germline V gene, CDR1 is LGHDT and CDR2 is YNNKEL (reference sequence). The CDR3 is 16 residues long. V dropped 4 bases and J dropped 4 bases, with 19 bases sitting between them. DNA of the CDR3: TGTGCCAGCAGCCGCCAAGGGCCCGGGGAGGGCACTGAAGCTTTCTTT. Amino acids: CASSRQGPGEGTEAFF.

This clonotype was counted at least ten times. This chain links TRBV28 with TRBJ2-2; D may be TRBD2 (5 bases). The CDR3 loop spans 15 amino acids. The V and J ends lost 6 bases and 0 bases respectively, with 11 bases between them. Germline V gives CDR1 MDHEN, CDR2 SYDVKM. The CDR3 here is CASRRVGTNTGELFF. The CDR3 DNA sequence: TGTGCCAGCAGGAGAGTCGGGACGAACACCGGGGAGCTGTTTTTT.

This clonotype is a singleton in its sample. One junction end does not reproduce the germline sequence, and a read error may be involved. The rearrangement links TRBV2 to TRBJ2-3; possibly TRBD2 for D (6 bases). The germline gives CDR1 SNHLY, CDR2 FYNNEI. The length of the CDR3 is 14 residues. DNA for the CDR3: TGTGCCAGCAACACGGGAGCGTTATCAGATATGCAGTATTTT. This codes for CASNTGALSDMQYF.

V gene TRBV7-2 combines with J gene TRBJ1-4; D not resolved. The CDR3 loop spans 14 amino acids. Germline CDR1 and CDR2: SGHTA and FQGNSA. V gave up 3 bases and J gave up 4 bases, with 9 bases separating them. The CDR3 region has the DNA TGTGCCAGCAGCTTGTCTTGGGGTAATGAAAAACTGTTTTTT. It encodes CASSLSWGNEKLFF. Full variable domain (rest looked up from reference TRBV7-2 and TRBJ1-4): GAGVSQSPSNKVTEKGKDVELRCDPISGHTALYWYRQSLGQGLEFLIYFQGNSAPDKSGLPSDRFSAERTGGSVSTLTIQRTQQEDSAVYLCASSLSWGNEKLFFGSGTQLSVL.

This chain connects TRBV27 to TRBJ2-1; TRBD1 matches at 7 bases. The CDR3 sequence is 15 residues long. The V and J ends lost 5 bases and 2 bases, in that order; junction bases with no gene match: 6. Germline values: CDR1 MNHEY, CDR2 SMNVEV (reference sequence). The CDR3 sequence is CASSGDRAPYNEQFF. The CDR3 DNA is TGTGCCAGCAGTGGCGACAGGGCCCCCTACAATGAGCAGTTCTTC.

The V call is TRBV29-1, the J call TRBJ1-2; D is unresolved. Trimming took off 4 bases at V and 5 bases at J, with 17 bases between the two ends. CDR1 is SQVTM, CDR2 ANQGSEA, per germline. This CDR3 is built from 14 residues. CDR3 sequence reads: CSVVSGTPPYGYTF. The CDR3 DNA sequence: TGCAGCGTTGTATCAGGAACTCCCCCTTATGGCTACACCTTC.

This chain joins TRBV7-9 and TRBJ2-2; TRBD1 matches 9 bases. The trim removed 5 bases at V and 3 bases at J, leaving 7 bases unmatched. Germline V CDR1 and CDR2: SEHNR, FQNEAQ (reference sequence). This CDR3 has 16 amino acids. The CDR3 loop is CASSPRGTGHTGELFF. Written as DNA, the CDR3 is TGTGCCAGCAGCCCCCGTGGGACAGGGCACACCGGGGAGCTGTTTTTT.

The sample holds a few counts of this clonotype. The chain recombines TRBV6-1 with TRBJ2-7, with a possible D match to TRBD2 (5 bases). CDR1 is MNHNS and CDR2 is SASEGT in the germline V gene. The CDR3 totals 14 residues. Deletions cut 2 bases from V and 3 bases from J, with 11 bases between. CDR3 amino acids: CASSEIPRDYEQYF. CDR3 in DNA: TGTGCCAGCAGTGAAATCCCGAGGGACTACGAGCAGTACTTC.

This clonotype was found many times. The rearrangement joins TRBV5-1 to TRBJ2-6; 8 bases line up with TRBD1. CDR3 length equals 17 residues. From germline, CDR1 is SGHRS and CDR2 YFSETQ. J gave up 4 bases and V 1 base, and 7 bases lay outside the gene matches. The CDR3 coding sequence is TGCGCCAGCAGCTTGTCGGGACAGGTTGCCGGGGCCAACGTCCTGACTTTC. Its translation is CASSLSGQVAGANVLTF.